What follows are 19 T cell receptor beta chains derived from one specimen sequenced in a study of Ad26.COV2.S vaccination and SARS-CoV-2 variants. As to treatment: 15 to 20 received Ad26.COV2.S at low or high dose, single or two shots; roughly five received placebo; per-sample allocation not given. The study sampled participants on day 63 after the first vaccine or placebo injection. Produced via immunoSEQ multiplex PCR; TCRdb's table is partial and in-frame only. The table includes 380,000 or so clones, 80% to 90% detected once. The sample consisted of peripheral blood, taken in a trial of Ad26.COV2.S vaccine versus placebo. The receptors here all came from a person between 18 and 65 years old who received the Ad26.COV2.S COVID-19 vaccine or a placebo.

The genes are TRBV3-1 (or the pseudogene TRBV3-2) and TRBJ2-7; D remains unclear. Per germline, CDR1 LGHDT and CDR2 YNNKEL (reference sequence). The CDR3 loop spans 14 amino acids. V was shortened by 2 bases and J by 6 bases, with 14 bases between the two germline ends. The CDR3 sequence is CASSQLSGTGEQYF. The CDR3 region has the DNA TGTGCCAGCAGCCAACTCTCAGGAACGGGCGAGCAGTACTTC.

The gene calls are TRBV5-4 and TRBJ1-6; no clear D. CDR3 length: 14 residues. V dropped 4 bases and J dropped 11 bases, with 16 bases sitting between them. CDR1 is SGHNT, CDR2 YYREEE, per germline (reference sequence). CDR3 coding DNA: TGTGCCAGCAGCCTACTGGGTGGTTCCGCACCCCTCCACTTT. Its protein is CASSLLGGSAPLHF.

This chain links TRBV18 with TRBJ2-5, with TRBD2 matching 7 bases. The CDR3 sequence is 15 residues long. With V trimmed by 5 bases and J by 5 bases, 11 bases remained unmatched. Germline-derived CDR1 and CDR2 are KGHSH and LQKENI. The CDR3 loop is CASSTTAVSGETQYF. The CDR3 DNA sequence: TGTGCCAGCTCAACAACAGCGGTTAGCGGGGAGACCCAGTACTTC.

V is TRBV2 and J is TRBJ2-6; D is unresolved. Trimming cost V 6 bases and J 0 bases, with 6 bases left between them. This CDR3 is built from 14 residues. Germline V gene data show CDR1 as SNHLY and CDR2 as FYNNEI. The CDR3 sequence: CASRPYSGANVLTF. The DNA of the CDR3 is TGTGCCAGCAGACCATACTCTGGGGCCAACGTCCTGACTTTC.

This clone appeared once. The chain carries TRBV6-6 and TRBJ1-5, with D perhaps matching TRBD1 (5 bases). The CDR3 is 14 amino acids. The V and J ends lost 5 bases and 7 bases respectively, with 15 bases between them. The germline CDR1 and CDR2 sequences are MNHNY and SVGAGI (reference sequence). Here the CDR3 DNA reads TGTGCCAGCAGTCACCCGGGACCCCTACAGCCCCAGCATTTT. As protein: CASSHPGPLQPQHF.

The V call is TRBV7-6, the J call TRBJ2-5; TRBD2 matches 10 bases. This CDR3 contains 17 residues. Per the germline V gene, CDR1 is SGHVS and CDR2 is FNYEAQ. V was pared by 5 bases and J by 10 bases, with 19 bases of the junction left unmatched. The CDR3, as DNA: TGTGCCAGCAGCCCCATCATTATAGCGGGGGGACTTATGGGCCAGTACTTC. Protein product: CASSPIIIAGGLMGQYF.

This chain links TRBV9 with TRBJ1-1; D is possibly TRBD1 (6 bases). Germline lookup yields CDR1 SGDLS and CDR2 YYNGEE. The CDR3 is 14 amino acids. Trimming took 3 bases from V and 1 from J, leaving 10 bases between them. Here the CDR3 reads CASSEGGQNTEAFF. In nucleotides, the CDR3 is TGTGCCAGCAGCGAGGGGGGACAGAACACTGAAGCTTTCTTT.

The CDR3 sequence: CASSLAGGLLGYTF. The CDR3 DNA follows: TGTGCCAGCAGCTTGGCAGGCGGACTGCTTGGCTACACCTTC. The J gene is TRBJ1-2, the V gene TRBV5-6; D is unresolved. Germline CDR1 and CDR2: SGHDT and YYEEEE. The CDR3 runs 14 residues. Trimming took 0 bases from V and 7 from J, leaving 13 bases between them. Combining the CDR3 with reference TRBV5-6 and TRBJ1-2 gives the whole variable domain DAGVTQSPTHLIKTRGQQVTLRCSPKSGHDTVSWYQQALGQGPQFIFQYYEEEERQRGNFPDRFSGHQFPNYSSELNVNALLLGDSALYLCASSLAGGLLGYTFGSGTRLTVV.

V and J are TRBV3-1 (or the pseudogene TRBV3-2) and TRBJ1-4; D gene ambiguous. The CDR3 consists of 16 residues. Per germline, CDR1 LGHDT and CDR2 YNNKEL (reference sequence). Trimming removed 3 bases from V and 4 bases from J, with 15 bases in between. As DNA, the CDR3 is TGTGCCAGCAGCCACCGCACAAGGCTACTTAATGAAAAACTGTTTTTT. Protein product: CASSHRTRLLNEKLFF.

The chain joins TRBV5-4 to TRBJ2-1; unclear D gene. CDR3 size: 15 residues. V shed 1 base and J shed 10 bases, with 18 bases lying between them. Germline loops: CDR1 SGHNT, CDR2 YYREEE (reference sequence). In DNA, the CDR3 is TGTGCCAGCAGCTTGTTTGCAGGTTACAATTTAGAGCAGTTCTTC. Its translation is CASSLFAGYNLEQFF.

This clone was seen only once. The gene calls are TRBV5-6 and TRBJ2-3; TRBD2 agrees at 8 bases. The CDR3 runs to 13 residues. Germline lookup yields CDR1 SGHDT and CDR2 YYEEEE. V was pared by 1 base and J by 13 bases, with 8 bases of the junction left unmatched. CDR3 region: CASSLPTGGTEYF. The CDR3 DNA reads as TGTGCCAGCAGCTTGCCAACGGGGGGGACGGAGTATTTT.

V is TRBV6-2 or TRBV6-3 and J is TRBJ1-2, with 7 bases that match TRBD1. Trimming at V came to 5 bases and at J to 5 bases, leaving 5 bases not matched to a gene. CDR1 and CDR2 (germline): MNHEY, SVGEGT. CDR3 length: 13 amino acids. CDR3 residues: CASSQQGLYGYTF. The DNA for the CDR3 is TGTGCCAGCAGTCAACAGGGGCTTTATGGCTACACCTTC.

The V and J genes are TRBV4-3 and TRBJ2-3; D gene unclear. Germline V lookup: CDR1 LGHNA, CDR2 YSLEER. Trimming removed 0 bases from V and 1 base from J, with 5 bases in between. The CDR3 has 14 residues. Here the CDR3 reads CASSQDPGTDTQYF. The CDR3 DNA sequence: TGCGCCAGCAGCCAAGACCCAGGCACAGATACGCAGTATTTT.

The chain links TRBV4-2 to TRBJ2-5; D remains unclear. This CDR3 is built from 14 residues. Trimming took off 3 bases at V and 5 bases at J, with 13 bases between the two ends. CDR1 is LGHNA, CDR2 YNFKEQ, per germline. DNA of the CDR3: TGTGCCAGCAGCCATCCTAGGCCGGAGGAGACCCAGTACTTC. Translating gives CASSHPRPEETQYF.

The genes are TRBV5-1 and TRBJ1-2; a weak D match, TRBD1 (5 bases). Trimming removed 4 bases at V and 5 bases at J, with 18 bases between. CDR3 size: 15 residues. CDR1 is SGHRS, CDR2 YFSETQ, per germline. The CDR3 DNA is TGCGCCAGCAGCCTCGTCTCAGGGATCTGGTATGGCTACACCTTC. It is translated as CASSLVSGIWYGYTF.

The CDR3 is CASSLAGQGRALRGNEQFF. CDR3 in DNA: TGTGCCAGCAGCTTAGCGGGACAGGGGCGAGCATTACGGGGAAATGAGCAGTTCTTC. The genes are TRBV7-6 and TRBJ2-1, with 10 positions matching TRBD1. Germline CDR1 SGHVS, CDR2 FNYEAQ. The CDR3 length is 19 residues. The V gene end was trimmed by 0 bases and the J gene end by 7 bases; junction bases not matched to a gene: 15.

The V call is TRBV7-2, the J call TRBJ2-7, with 11 bases aligning to TRBD2. CDR1 SGHTA and CDR2 FQGNSA come from the germline V gene. Losses at the gene ends were 1 base for V and 5 bases for J; bases not matched to a gene: 1. The CDR3 runs 14 residues. CDR3 DNA: TGTGCCAGCAGCTTAGTACTAGCGGGAGACGAGCAGTACTTC. It yields the protein CASSLVLAGDEQYF.

J is TRBJ2-1 and V is TRBV7-3; 7 bases map to TRBD2. The CDR3 runs to 15 residues. Germline V lookup: CDR1 SGHTA, CDR2 FQGTGA. The trim removed 2 bases at V and 3 bases at J, leaving 4 bases unmatched. Here the CDR3 reads CASSLYPSGYNEQFF. The CDR3 DNA reads as TGTGCCAGCAGCTTATATCCTAGCGGCTACAATGAGCAGTTCTTC.

The chain joins TRBV25-1 to TRBJ2-1; 10 bases agree with TRBD2. The CDR3 totals 16 residues. The germline V gene has CDR1 MGHDK and CDR2 SYGVNS. V lost 0 bases, J lost 8 bases, and 7 bases stayed unmatched. This chain's CDR3 is CASSEYGLAGVHEQFF. CDR3 sequence (DNA): TGTGCCAGCAGTGAATATGGGCTAGCGGGAGTCCATGAGCAGTTCTTC. Based on the CDR3 plus reference TRBV25-1 and TRBJ2-1, the full variable domain is EADIYQTPRYLVIGTGKKITLECSQTMGHDKMYWYQQDPGMELHLIHYSYGVNSTEKGDLSSESTVSRIRTEHFPLTLESARPSHTSQYLCASSEYGLAGVHEQFFGPGTRLTVL.